This TCR beta chain appears in the sequencing data of a study of cytomegalovirus exposure and HLA in healthy donors. V lost 3 bases, J lost 9 bases, and 14 bases lay in between. This CDR3 has 13 residues. CDR1 is MDHEN, CDR2 SYDVKM, per germline. This PCR relied on a set of 60 Vbeta primers and 13 Jbeta primers. The data were produced by immunoSEQ multiplex PCR, yet TCRdb's version contains in-frame clones alone and is incomplete. In the table there are under 200,000 clones, roughly 80% of which are singletons. V gene TRBV28 combines with J gene TRBJ1-2; tentatively, D is TRBD1 (6 bases). Sequenced input: PBMCs. This sequence originates from a woman between 18 and 30 years old in good health and CMV-seronegative. The CDR3 nucleotides read TGTGCCAGCAGTTTTCGGGGGGGCCTGAGCTACACCTTC. Translated, it gives CASSFRGGLSYTF.